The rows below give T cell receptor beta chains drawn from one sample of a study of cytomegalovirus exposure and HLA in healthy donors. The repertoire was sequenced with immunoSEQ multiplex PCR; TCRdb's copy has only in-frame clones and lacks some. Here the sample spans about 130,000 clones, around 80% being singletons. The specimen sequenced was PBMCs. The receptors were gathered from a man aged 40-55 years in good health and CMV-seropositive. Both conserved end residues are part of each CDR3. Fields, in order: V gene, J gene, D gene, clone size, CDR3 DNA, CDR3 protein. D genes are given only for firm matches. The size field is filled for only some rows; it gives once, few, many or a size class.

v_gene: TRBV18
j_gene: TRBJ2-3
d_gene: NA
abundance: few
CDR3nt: TGTGCCAGCTCACCGAGTCGGGTTAGCGCAGATACGCAGTATTTT
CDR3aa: CASSPSRVSADTQYF

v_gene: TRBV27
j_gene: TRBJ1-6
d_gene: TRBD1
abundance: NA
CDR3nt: TGTGCCAGCACCCGACAGGGGGCTCTAGGGGGATATAATTCACCCCTCCACTTT
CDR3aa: CASTRQGALGGYNSPLHF

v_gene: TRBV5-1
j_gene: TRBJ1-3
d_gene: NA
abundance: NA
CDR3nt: TGCGCCAGCAGACCAGCGATTCTCTCTGGAAACACCATATATTTT
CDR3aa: CASRPAILSGNTIYF

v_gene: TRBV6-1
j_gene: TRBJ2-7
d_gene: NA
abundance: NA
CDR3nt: TGTGCCAGCAGTATGACCAGGGGCGAGCAGTACTTC
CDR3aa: CASSMTRGEQYF

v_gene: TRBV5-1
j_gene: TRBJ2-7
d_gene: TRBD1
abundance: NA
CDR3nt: TGCGCCAGCAGCGGAGGACCAGGGGGCAACGAGCAGTACTTC
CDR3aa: CASSGGPGGNEQYF

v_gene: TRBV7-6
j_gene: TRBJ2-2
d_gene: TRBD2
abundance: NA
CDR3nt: TGTGCCAGCAGCTTAGTACTAGCGGGAGAGGCCGGGGAGCTGTTTTTT
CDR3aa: CASSLVLAGEAGELFF

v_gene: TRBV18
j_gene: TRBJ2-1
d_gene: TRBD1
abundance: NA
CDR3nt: TGTGCCAGCTCACCCGGGACAGGGCTGTTCTTC
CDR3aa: CASSPGTGLFF

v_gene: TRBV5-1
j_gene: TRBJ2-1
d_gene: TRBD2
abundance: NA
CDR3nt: TGCGCCAGCAGCTTGGGTAGCGGGGCGTACAATGAGCAGTTCTTC
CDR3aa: CASSLGSGAYNEQFF

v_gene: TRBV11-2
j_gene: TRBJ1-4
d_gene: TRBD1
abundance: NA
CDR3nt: TGTGCCAGCAGCTCCGCCCCCGGGACAGGGGTGGGTCTGTTTTTT
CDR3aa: CASSSAPGTGVGLFF

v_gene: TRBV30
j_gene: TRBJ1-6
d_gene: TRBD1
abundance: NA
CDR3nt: TGTGCCTGGAAGGGACAGTATAATTCACCCCTCCACTTT
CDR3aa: CAWKGQYNSPLHF

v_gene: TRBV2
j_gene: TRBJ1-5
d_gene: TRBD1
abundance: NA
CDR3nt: TGTGCCAGCAGTGTTAGGGGGCTGGGCCAGCCCCAGCATTTT
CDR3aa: CASSVRGLGQPQHF

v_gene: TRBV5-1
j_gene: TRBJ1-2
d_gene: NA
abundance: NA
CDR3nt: TGCGCCAGCAGCTCGAATGGGGCAGGGGATATATTTTCCGACGGCTACACCTTC
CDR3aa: CASSSNGAGDIFSDGYTF

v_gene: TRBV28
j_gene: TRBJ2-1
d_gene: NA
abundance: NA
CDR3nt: TGTGCCAGCAGTTGGGTGGCTAACTATTCCTACAATGAGCAGTTCTTC
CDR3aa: CASSWVANYSYNEQFF

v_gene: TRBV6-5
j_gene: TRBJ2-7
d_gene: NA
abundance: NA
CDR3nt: TGTGCCAGCAGCCAGAACTCCTACGAGCAGTACTTC
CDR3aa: CASSQNSYEQYF

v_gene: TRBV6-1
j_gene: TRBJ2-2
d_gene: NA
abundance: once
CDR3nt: TGTGCCAGCAGTGCCCAACCGGCAGGGGCGGGCACCGGGGAGCTGTTTTTT
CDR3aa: CASSAQPAGAGTGELFF

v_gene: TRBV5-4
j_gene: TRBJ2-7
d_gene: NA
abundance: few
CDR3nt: TGTGCCAGCAGCTCCGGACAGTTCGGGCTCTACTTC
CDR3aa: CASSSGQFGLYF

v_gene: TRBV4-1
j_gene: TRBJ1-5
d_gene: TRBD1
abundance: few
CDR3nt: TGCGCCAGCAGCCGACTTCCTTCCGGGACAGGGGGCGGGCAGCCCCAGCATTTT
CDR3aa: CASSRLPSGTGGGQPQHF

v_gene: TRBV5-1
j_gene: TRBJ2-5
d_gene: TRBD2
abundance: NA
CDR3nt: TGCGCCAGCAGTTGGGGTGACAGCGGGAGGGAAGAGACCCAGTACTTC
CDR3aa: CASSWGDSGREETQYF

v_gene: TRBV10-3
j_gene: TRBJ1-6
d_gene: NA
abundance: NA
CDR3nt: TGTGCCATCAGTGAGTCTGTCGCAGGGTCAAATTCACCCCTCCACTTT
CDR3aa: CAISESVAGSNSPLHF

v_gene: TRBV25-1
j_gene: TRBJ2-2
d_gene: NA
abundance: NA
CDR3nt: TGTGCCAGCAGCATGCAGGGGACCGGGGAGCTGTTTTTT
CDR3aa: CASSMQGTGELFF

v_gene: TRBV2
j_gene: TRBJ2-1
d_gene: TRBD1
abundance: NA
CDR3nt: TGTGCCAGCGTCGAGTTCGGGACAGGGTACAATGAGCAGTTCTTC
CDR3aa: CASVEFGTGYNEQFF

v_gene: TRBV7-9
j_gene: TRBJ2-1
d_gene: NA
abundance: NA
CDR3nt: TGTGCCAGCAGCTTAGCTAGCGATTACAATGAGCAGTTCTTC
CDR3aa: CASSLASDYNEQFF

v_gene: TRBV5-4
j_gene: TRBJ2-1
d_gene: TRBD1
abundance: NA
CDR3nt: TGTGCCAGCAGCGAGGGGGACAGCTCCTACAATGAGCAGTTCTTC
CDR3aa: CASSEGDSSYNEQFF

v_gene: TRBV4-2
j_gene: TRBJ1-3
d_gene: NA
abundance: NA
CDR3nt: TGTGCCAGCAGCCCCCTGGGGGGGTTAGGAAACACCATATATTTT
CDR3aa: CASSPLGGLGNTIYF

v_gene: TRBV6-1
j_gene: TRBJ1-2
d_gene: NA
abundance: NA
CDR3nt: TGTGCCAGCAGCCTCGGGAGGGGGGGCTATGGCTACACCTTC
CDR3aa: CASSLGRGGYGYTF